This T cell receptor beta chain came from a study of blood T cell repertoires in COVID-19. Study overall: COVID-19 samples collected from the United States, Italy and Spain covered acute and convalescent phases. T cells, B-cell-depleted T cells, or PBMCs supplied cDNA or gDNA.

Original analysis: It was from reference gene primer amplification that nucleated cell counts were estimated. Sequencing used immunoSEQ multiplex PCR; TCRdb keeps in-frame clones, though not all of them. The V and J calls and clone size come from that table; D and trimming were worked out from the DNA. The sample holds about 230,000 clones, 65% to 90% seen once. This clone showed up just once. This CDR3 comprises 16 residues. V was clipped by 0 bases and J by 0 bases; unmatched bases: 2. From germline, CDR1 is SGHTA and CDR2 FQGNSA. What was sequenced was peripheral blood. The sequence came from a man aged 40-49 years who had recovered from COVID-19. The chain joins TRBV7-2 to TRBJ2-7; 10 positions agree with TRBD2. CDR3 DNA sequence: TGTGCCAGCAGCTTAGCTTCTAGCGGGAGCTCCTACGAGCAGTACTTC. It encodes CASSLASSGSSYEQYF.